The 14 T cell receptor beta chains below were found in one sample sequenced in a study of post-analysis software for immune sequencing data. Points from the study as a whole: Among 5 or 6 TRBV segments more frequent in patients than controls were TRBV5-6, TRBV5-1 and TRBV20-1.

These receptors' targets are unknown. Prepared libraries of TCR beta cDNA carried unique molecular identifiers. Using its own MiXCR run on the PCR reads, TCRdb lists one record per CDR3 protein. This sample yields roughly 400,000 distinct CDR3 sequences, of which about 40% are seen a single time; under 9% belongs to the top ten. Sequencing was done on a sample of blood. These receptors originate from a girl aged 2 to 10 with multiple sclerosis.

This clonotype appeared a few times. The V and J genes are TRBV4-3 and TRBJ2-5; D not certain. The length of the CDR3 is 13 residues. Germline assignment: CDR1 LGHNA and CDR2 YSLEER. Trimming took 0 bases from V and 4 from J, leaving 6 bases between them. The CDR3 nucleotides are TGCGCCAGCAGCCAAGAACTGGGAGAGACCCAGTACTTC. Protein product: CASSQELGETQYF.

This clonotype was counted a few times. The chain carries TRBV7-9 and TRBJ2-5, with D possibly TRBD2 on 6 matching bases. The CDR3 extends over 16 amino acids. Trimming cost V 5 bases and J 4 bases, with 20 bases left between them. CDR1 SEHNR and CDR2 FQNEAQ come from the germline V gene (reference sequence). The CDR3 bases are TGTGCCAGCAGCCCTGGGGTTAGCGGAGACCCAGAGACCCAGTACTTC. Encoded protein: CASSPGVSGDPETQYF.

In this sample, this clonotype turned up a few times. Mismatch with germline at one junction end may stem from a read error. The chain uses TRBV4-3 and TRBJ2-3; D unclear. This CDR3 region has 13 residues. CDR1 is LGHNA and CDR2 is YSLEER in the germline V gene. DNA for the CDR3: TGCGCCGGCAGCCAAGTTGTAGGAGATACGCAGTATTTT. It encodes CAGSQVVGDTQYF.

This rearrangement joins TRBV3-1 to TRBJ2-7; D remains ambiguous. The CDR3 has 15 residues. Germline assignment: CDR1 LGHDT and CDR2 YNNKEL (reference sequence). The V end was cut by 1 base, the J end by 2 bases, with 12 bases between. CDR3 nucleotides: TGTGCCAGCAGCCAAGGGGCTCTCGGCCCCTACGAGCAGTACTTC. It specifies CASSQGALGPYEQYF.

This clonotype has a handful of counts. The chain joins TRBV28 to TRBJ1-2, with D hard to call. The CDR3 is 12 residues long. Trimming left V 6 bases short and J 6 bases short, with 11 bases between. Germline lookup yields CDR1 MDHEN and CDR2 SYDVKM. In DNA, the CDR3 is TGTGCCAGCAGCACCGGACGGAATGGCTACACCTTC. It codes for CASSTGRNGYTF.

The rearrangement uses TRBV20-1 and TRBJ1-5, with D tentatively TRBD1 (6 bases). The ends were cut back, 5 bases at V and 0 bases at J, with 11 bases in the middle. Germline assignment: CDR1 DFQATT and CDR2 SNEGSKA (reference sequence). CDR3 size: 14 residues. CDR3 in DNA: TGCAGTGCTCCCGACAGGCATAGCAATCAGCCCCAGCATTTT. It codes for CSAPDRHSNQPQHF.

The V gene is TRBV2, the J gene TRBJ1-1; a weak D match, TRBD1 (6 bases). V was pared by 9 bases and J by 4 bases, with 21 bases between. The germline V gene encodes CDR1 SNHLY and CDR2 FYNNEI. CDR3 length: 15 amino acids. The CDR3 coding sequence is TGTGCCAGAACCAAACAGGGAACCAACCCCACTGAAGCTTTCTTT. Amino acids: CARTKQGTNPTEAFF.

V usage is TRBV3-1 and J usage is TRBJ2-3; TRBD2 matches 7 bases. The CDR3 length is 21 residues. CDR1 LGHDT and CDR2 YNNKEL come from the germline V gene (reference sequence). V lost 2 bases to trimming and J lost 2 bases; unmatched junction nucleotides: 22. The CDR3, as DNA: TGTGCCAGCAGCCAAAGAGGTAGAGGGGTCAGCTCAGCGGGGACCACAGATACGCAGTATTTT. Protein: CASSQRGRGVSSAGTTDTQYF.

This chain links TRBV28 with TRBJ2-1; possibly TRBD2 for D (6 bases). The germline V gene has CDR1 MDHEN and CDR2 SYDVKM. V shed 5 bases and J shed 1 base, with 18 bases lying between them. The CDR3 is made up of 17 amino acids. In DNA, the CDR3 is TGTGCCAGCAGTCGCCCCCTCTTTCTAGCGTCCTACAATGAGCAGTTCTTC. Its translation: CASSRPLFLASYNEQFF.

The chain carries TRBV7-3 and TRBJ2-1; 7 bases map to TRBD1. This CDR3 comprises 16 residues. J gave up 1 base and V 2 bases, and 5 bases lay outside the gene matches. CDR1 and CDR2 (germline): SGHTA, FQGTGA. The CDR3 DNA reads as TGTGCCAGCAGCTTACATGCAGGGGGATCCTACAATGAGCAGTTCTTC. Protein product: CASSLHAGGSYNEQFF.

V usage is TRBV7-2 and J usage is TRBJ2-7; tentative D call: TRBD2 (6 bases). Judging by the DNA end, TRBJ2-5 fits better; the J call may be wrong. This CDR3 has 14 amino acids. Per the germline V gene, CDR1 is SGHTA and CDR2 is FQGNSA. CDR3 region: CASSFYGSLETQYF. The CDR3 DNA is TGTGCCAGCAGCTTTTACGGGAGTTTAGAGACCCAGTACTTC.

The V gene is TRBV5-6, the J gene TRBJ2-1; a possible D gene is TRBD1 (5 bases). Germline V gene data show CDR1 as SGHDT and CDR2 as YYEEEE. The CDR3 consists of 15 residues. Trimming removed 0 bases at V and 4 bases at J, with 11 bases between. The CDR3 loop reads CASSLAPTAYNEQFF. The CDR3 nucleotides are TGTGCCAGCAGCTTGGCACCGACAGCTTACAATGAGCAGTTCTTC.

On this clonotype itself: The junction departs from germline at one end; a sequencing error may be responsible. The chain combines TRBV6-5 with TRBJ1-5, with D perhaps TRBD1 (6 bases). This CDR3 contains 14 residues. The germline CDR1 and CDR2 sequences are MNHEY and SVGAGI. CDR3 coding DNA: TGTGCCAGCAGTTACGACAGGCGAAATCAGTCCCAGCATTTT. Translated: CASSYDRRNQSQHF.

The chain links TRBV14 to TRBJ1-2, with no clear D. The CDR3 extends over 16 amino acids. The V gene lost 4 bases and the J gene lost 4 bases, with 19 bases spanning the gap. Germline V gene lookup returns CDR1 SGHDN and CDR2 FVKESK. The CDR3 spells CASSPRGGRLGYGYTF. As DNA, the CDR3 is TGTGCCAGCAGCCCCAGAGGAGGCCGGCTGGGCTATGGCTACACCTTC.